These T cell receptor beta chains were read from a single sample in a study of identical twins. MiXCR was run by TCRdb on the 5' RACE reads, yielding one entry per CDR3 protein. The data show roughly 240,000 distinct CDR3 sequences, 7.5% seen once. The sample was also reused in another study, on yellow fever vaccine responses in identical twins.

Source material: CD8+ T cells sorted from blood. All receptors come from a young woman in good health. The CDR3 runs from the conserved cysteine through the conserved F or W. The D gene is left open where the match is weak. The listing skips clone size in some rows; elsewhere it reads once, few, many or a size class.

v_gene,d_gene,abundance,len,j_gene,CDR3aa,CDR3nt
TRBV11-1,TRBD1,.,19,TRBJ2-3,CASSLTWAGGDPQGDTQYF,TGTGCCAGCAGCTTAACCTGGGCAGGGGGCGATCCTCAGGGCGATACGCAGTATTTT
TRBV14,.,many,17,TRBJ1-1,CASSQDETDFMNTEAFF,TGTGCCAGCAGCCAAGACGAGACTGATTTCATGAACACTGAAGCTTTCTTT
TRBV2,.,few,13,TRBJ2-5,CASSDVGQETQYF,TGTGCCAGCAGTGATGTCGGCCAAGAGACCCAGTACTTC
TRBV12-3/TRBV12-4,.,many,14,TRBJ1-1,CASSPRTANTEAFF,TGTGCCAGCAGTCCGCGGACAGCCAACACTGAAGCTTTCTTT
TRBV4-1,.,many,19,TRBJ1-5,CASSQEGNLRVGGNQPQHF,TGCGCCAGCAGCCAAGAAGGGAACCTCAGGGTCGGTGGCAATCAGCCCCAGCATTTT
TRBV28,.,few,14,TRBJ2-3,CASSPAGRSDTQYF,TGTGCCAGCAGTCCGGCTGGACGCTCAGATACGCAGTATTTT
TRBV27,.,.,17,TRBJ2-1,CASSLASLVLEWNEQFF,TGTGCCAGCAGTCTAGCCTCTCTAGTCCTGGAATGGAATGAGCAGTTCTTC
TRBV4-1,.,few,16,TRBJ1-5,CASSQETDISNQPQHF,TGCGCCAGCAGCCAAGAAACCGATATTAGCAATCAGCCCCAGCATTTT
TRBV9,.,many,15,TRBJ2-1,CASSVGGAAYNEQFF,TGTGCCAGCAGCGTAGGAGGGGCCGCCTACAATGAGCAGTTCTTC
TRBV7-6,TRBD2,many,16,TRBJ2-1,CASSPGLAGDVNEQFF,TGTGCCAGCAGCCCAGGACTAGCGGGAGATGTCAATGAGCAGTTCTTC
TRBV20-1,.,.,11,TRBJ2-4,CSAREVDIQYF,TGCAGTGCTAGAGAGGTTGACATTCAGTACTTC
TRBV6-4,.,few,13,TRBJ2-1,CASSAGRPNEQFF,TGTGCCAGCAGTGCGGGACGTCCCAATGAGCAGTTCTTC
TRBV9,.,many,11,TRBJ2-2,CASRSQGELFF,TGTGCCAGCAGATCACAAGGGGAGCTGTTTTTT
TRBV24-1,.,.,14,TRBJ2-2,CATSGAMDTGELFF,TGTGCCACCAGTGGGGCGATGGACACCGGGGAGCTGTTTTTT
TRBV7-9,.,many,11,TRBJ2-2,CASSFAGELFF,TGTGCCAGCAGCTTCGCCGGGGAGCTGTTTTTT
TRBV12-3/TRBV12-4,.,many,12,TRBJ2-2,CATLSGAGELFF,TGTGCCACCCTCTCTGGGGCCGGGGAGCTGTTTTTT
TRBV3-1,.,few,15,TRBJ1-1,CASSQDGGMNTEAFF,TGTGCCAGCAGCCAAGATGGGGGGATGAACACTGAAGCTTTCTTT